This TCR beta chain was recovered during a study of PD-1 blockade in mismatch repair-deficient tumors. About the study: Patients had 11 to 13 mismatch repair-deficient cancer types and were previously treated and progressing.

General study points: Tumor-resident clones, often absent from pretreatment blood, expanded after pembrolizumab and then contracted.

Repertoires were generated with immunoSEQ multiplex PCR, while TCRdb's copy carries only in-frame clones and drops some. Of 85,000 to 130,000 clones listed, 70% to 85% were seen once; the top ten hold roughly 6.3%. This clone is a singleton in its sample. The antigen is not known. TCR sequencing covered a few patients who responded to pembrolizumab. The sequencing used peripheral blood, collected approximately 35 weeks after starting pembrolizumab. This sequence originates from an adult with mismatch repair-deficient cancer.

CDR3 residues: CASSHPRLTGDRDTQYF. CDR3 DNA: TGTGCCAGCAGCCACCCTCGTCTGACAGGGGATAGAGATACGCAGTATTTT. V and J are TRBV7-9 and TRBJ2-3; 8 bases match TRBD1. The ends lost 5 bases at V and 5 bases at J; junction bases unmatched: 15. The CDR3 runs to 17 residues. CDR1 SEHNR and CDR2 FQNEAQ come from the germline V gene (reference sequence). Variable domain in full (rest from reference TRBV7-9 and TRBJ2-3): DTGVSQNPRHKITKRGQNVTFRCDPISEHNRLYWYRQTLGQGPEFLTYFQNEAQLEKSRLLSDRFSAERPKGSFSTLEIQRTEQGDSAMYLCASSHPRLTGDRDTQYFGPGTRLTVL.